Detailed here is one T cell receptor (beta chain). Antigen: not known. As to time point: week 23, last vaccination. Doses comprised 300 ug of mutant IDH1 20-mer peptide each, plus topical imiquimod. This entry belongs to a study of a mutant IDH1 vaccine in newly diagnosed glioma. On the study more broadly: Patients came in for eight vaccinations, in weeks 1, 3, 5, 7, 11, 15, 19 and 23. Vaccines were first given 4-6 weeks after radiotherapy alone, or with temozolomide cycles. Radiotherapy, temozolomide, or both had been given previously, and both were given to most.

Study-wide points: Vaccination induced immune responses in about 93% of patients.

TCRdb's copy holds only in-frame clones and misses some; the assay was immunoSEQ multiplex PCR. The table has tens of thousands of clones, about three quarters seen once. The material was PBMCs, obtained from a glioma patient whose treatment included an IDH1 peptide vaccine. This clonotype was obtained from a man between 50 and 59 years old with glioma.

CDR3 loop: CASSSQKVERNTEAFF. The CDR3 DNA reads as TGTGCCAGCAGCTCCCAAAAGGTAGAAAGGAACACTGAAGCTTTCTTT. This chain joins TRBV5-4 and TRBJ1-1; D is unclear. The V gene's germline CDR1 is SGHNT and CDR2 YYREEE (reference sequence). V lost 3 bases and J lost 1, with 16 bases in between. The CDR3 is made up of 16 amino acids.